This is a list of T cell receptor beta chains from one sample in a study of synovial regulatory T cells in juvenile arthritis. This table comes from immunoSEQ multiplex PCR, and its TCRdb copy is limited to in-frame clones, with some not included. This listing includes roughly 2,800 clones. The sample consisted of Treg cells from the synovium. All receptors derive from a donor aged 2 to 35 with juvenile idiopathic arthritis. Each CDR3 is given with its conserved first and last residue. The order of the fields is V gene, clone size, J gene, CDR3 protein. The size of a clone is reported for some rows only, either as once, few or many, or as a class for expanded clones.

v_call: TRBV11-2; clone_size: NA; j_call: TRBJ2-7; cdr3_aa: CASEPRRGSYEQYF
v_call: TRBV6-1; clone_size: NA; j_call: TRBJ2-7; cdr3_aa: CASMRKTYYEQYF
v_call: TRBV18; clone_size: NA; j_call: TRBJ1-5; cdr3_aa: CASSGTGNQPQHF
v_call: TRBV18; clone_size: medium-sized; j_call: TRBJ1-4; cdr3_aa: CASSPNRENNEKLFF
v_call: TRBV18; clone_size: medium-sized; j_call: TRBJ2-7; cdr3_aa: CASSPVAGVYEQYF
v_call: TRBV7-9; clone_size: NA; j_call: TRBJ1-1; cdr3_aa: CASSPPLNTEAFF
v_call: TRBV11-2; clone_size: medium-sized; j_call: TRBJ2-7; cdr3_aa: CASSLGGTYEQYF
v_call: TRBV2; clone_size: NA; j_call: TRBJ2-1; cdr3_aa: CASSLHRENEQFF
v_call: TRBV5-1; clone_size: NA; j_call: TRBJ1-2; cdr3_aa: CASSPDLNYGYTF
v_call: TRBV2; clone_size: medium-sized; j_call: TRBJ2-5; cdr3_aa: CASSEDGGSPGAQYF
v_call: TRBV27; clone_size: medium-sized; j_call: TRBJ1-6; cdr3_aa: CASTLGTPLSPLHF
v_call: TRBV25-1; clone_size: medium-sized; j_call: TRBJ1-2; cdr3_aa: CASSVGAGVVYGYTF
v_call: TRBV6-5; clone_size: NA; j_call: TRBJ1-3; cdr3_aa: CASSYRSPPEDTIYF
v_call: TRBV6-6; clone_size: NA; j_call: TRBJ1-5; cdr3_aa: CAGSYRELGNQPQHF
v_call: TRBV28; clone_size: NA; j_call: TRBJ2-3; cdr3_aa: CASSFEGSDTQYF
v_call: TRBV5-1; clone_size: NA; j_call: TRBJ2-3; cdr3_aa: CASSLGTGGADTQYF
v_call: TRBV28; clone_size: NA; j_call: TRBJ1-5; cdr3_aa: CASISRASNQPQHF